This T cell receptor (beta chain) came from a study of blood T cell repertoires in COVID-19 (TCRdb year 2020). Context from the whole study: Samples from collaborators originated in the United States, Italy and Spain and spanned both the acute and convalescent phases of COVID-19. A freely available public database, intended as a resource for researchers studying the immune response to SARS-CoV-2, is where the repertoires were released. The prospective study material was composed of cDNA or gDNA derived from T cells, B-cell-depleted T cells, or PBMCs. The dataset comprised deeply sampled blood TCRbeta repertoires from subjects exposed to, actively infected with, or recovered from COVID-19. Nearly every sample came with metadata listing a de-identified subject ID, COVID-19 status, age in years and sex. Where available, HLA class I and class II types were taken from metadata supplied by the sample provider and were not determined by assay-based typing. Samples were obtained from the ongoing ImmuneRACE study (first 160 participants) and from over 1,000 subjects provided by 6 global collaborators. Beyond this particular receptor, the publication reports: Clinical and demographic metadata were provided uncurated, with the amount varying by source and participant.

The CDR3 numbers 16 residues from cysteine through phenylalanine. Only the CDR3 DNA is retained, 48 bases long and in frame from the first base. Taken from the germline V gene, the CDR1 and CDR2 loops are MNHEY and SVGAGI. The V end gives up 0 bases and the J end 1 base, leaving 5 bases in the junction not matched to a gene. Comments on this clone: No antigen is known for it. Base qualities are missing; no much larger clone stands one base away.

One collaborating source in Seattle enrolled patients while the patients were actively infected and followed the patients over time throughout the course of disease. Whole blood was collected in K2EDTA tubes by collaborating institutions according to the institutions' own protocols. Collaborator samples were shipped for TCRbeta analysis as frozen whole blood, isolated PBMCs, or DNA extracted from either sample type. The immunoSEQ Assay, a bias-controlled multiplex PCR, was used to amplify TCRbeta CDR3 regions from genomic DNA. Per the original workflow: The number of nucleated cells in each sample was estimated by amplification of reference gene primers within the assay. To quantify the absolute abundance of each unique TCRbeta CDR3 rearrangement, sequence reads were collapsed and filtered. For each sample, productive Simpson clonality was calculated by taking the square root of Simpson's diversity index across productive rearrangements. The immuneACCESS repertoire file appears here via TCRdb, limited to in-frame rearrangements. These files lack a portion of the clones; in checked studies, under half of the deficit traces to unresolved V genes, and the cause of the others is not known. That table gives V, J and clone size, and the DNA gave D and trimming. The sample yields 150,000 to 200,000 clones; around 83% were counted once. The ten largest clonotypes hold about 7.1% of the sample.

This sequence originates from a woman aged 65 to 85 with COVID-19, enrolled during active disease. The material sequenced was peripheral blood. This chain is built from TRBV6-5 and TRBJ1-1, with 7 middle bases fitting TRBD1. The sequenced DNA: TGTGCCAGCAGTTACTCCCCGGGGACAGCGAACACTGAAGCTTTCTTT. This encodes CASSYSPGTANTEAFF.